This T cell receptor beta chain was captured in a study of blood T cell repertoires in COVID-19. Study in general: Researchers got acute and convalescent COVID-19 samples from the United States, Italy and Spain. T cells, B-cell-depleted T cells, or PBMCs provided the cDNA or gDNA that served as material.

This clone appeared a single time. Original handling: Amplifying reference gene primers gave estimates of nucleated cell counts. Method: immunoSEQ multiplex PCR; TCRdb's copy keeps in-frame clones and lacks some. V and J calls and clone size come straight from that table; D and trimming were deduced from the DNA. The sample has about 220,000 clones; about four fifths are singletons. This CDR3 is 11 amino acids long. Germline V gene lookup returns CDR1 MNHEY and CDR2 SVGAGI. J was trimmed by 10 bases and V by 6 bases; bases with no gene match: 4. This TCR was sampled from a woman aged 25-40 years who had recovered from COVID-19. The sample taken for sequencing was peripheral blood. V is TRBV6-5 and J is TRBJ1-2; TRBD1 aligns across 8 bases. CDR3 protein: CASRQGVDYTF. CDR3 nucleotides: TGTGCCAGCAGACAGGGGGTTGACTACACCTTC.